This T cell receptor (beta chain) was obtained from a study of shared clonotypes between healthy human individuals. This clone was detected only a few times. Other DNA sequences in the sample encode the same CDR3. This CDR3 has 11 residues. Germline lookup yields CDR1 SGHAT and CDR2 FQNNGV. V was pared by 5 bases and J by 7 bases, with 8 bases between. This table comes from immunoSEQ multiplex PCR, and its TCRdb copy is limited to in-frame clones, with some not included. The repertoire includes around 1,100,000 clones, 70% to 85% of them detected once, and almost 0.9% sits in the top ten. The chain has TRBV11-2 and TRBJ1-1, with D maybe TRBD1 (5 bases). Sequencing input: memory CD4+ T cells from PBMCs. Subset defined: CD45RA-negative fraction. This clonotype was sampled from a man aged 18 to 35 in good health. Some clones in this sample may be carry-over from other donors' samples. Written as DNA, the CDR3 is TGTGCCAGCAGCCTGGGGGTTGAAGCTTTCTTT. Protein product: CASSLGVEAFF.